The next 28 T cell receptor beta chains were all read from a single sample in a study of cytomegalovirus exposure and HLA in healthy donors. PCR primers comprised 60 Vbeta and 13 Jbeta primers. The method was immunoSEQ multiplex PCR; TCRdb's version includes in-frame clones alone and lacks a portion of them. The sample includes over 200,000 clones, 60% to 80% of them seen just once. The sample comprised PBMCs. The receptors derive from a male donor in good health and CMV-seronegative.

V and J are TRBV4-2 and TRBJ2-5; 7 positions agree with TRBD1. The J call is doubtful: the DNA matches TRBJ2-7 better. Germline assignment: CDR1 LGHNA and CDR2 YNFKEQ. The CDR3 totals 14 residues. CDR3 region: CASSQNRGTYEQYF. The CDR3 bases are TGTGCCAGCAGCCAAAACAGGGGAACCTACGAGCAGTACTTC.

The chain employs TRBV15 and TRBJ2-2, with D tentatively TRBD2 (5 bases). The V end was cut by 3 bases, the J end by 2 bases, with 13 bases between. This CDR3 is 16 amino acids long. CDR1 is LNHNV, CDR2 YYDKDF, per germline (reference sequence). In nucleotides, the CDR3 is TGTGCCACCAGCAGCCATCAACTAGTTAACACCGGGGAGCTGTTTTTT. This gives the protein CATSSHQLVNTGELFF.

CDR3 DNA sequence: TGTGCCAGCAGCATAACAGGCGGGGCTTCAGATACGCAGTATTTT. Protein: CASSITGGASDTQYF. J is TRBJ2-3 and V is TRBV7-8, with a possible D match to TRBD2 (6 bases). V lost 5 bases to trimming and J lost 4 bases, with 16 bases between them. There are 15 residues in the CDR3. The germline CDR1 and CDR2 sequences are SGHVS and FQNEAQ.

The chain employs TRBV11-2 and TRBJ1-4; 7 nucleotides line up with TRBD1. Germline CDR1 reads SGHAT; CDR2 reads FQNNGV. Trimming at V came to 6 bases and at J to 7 bases, leaving 5 bases not matched to a gene. This CDR3 is built from 13 residues. Written as DNA, the CDR3 is TGTGCCAGCAGGTCTACAGGGGCTGAAAAACTGTTTTTT. It specifies CASRSTGAEKLFF.

This sequence joins TRBV28 and TRBJ2-1; 12 bases are shared with TRBD2. The CDR3 length is 13 residues. Trimming took 8 bases from V and 8 from J; bases not matched to a gene: 4. Germline V CDR1 and CDR2: MDHEN, SYDVKM. DNA for the CDR3: TGTGCCAGCCTAGCGGGAGGGCCTGATGAGCAGTTCTTC. Protein product: CASLAGGPDEQFF.

The chain employs TRBV7-9 and TRBJ2-7; 10 bases match TRBD1. Germline assignment: CDR1 SEHNR and CDR2 FQNEAQ (reference sequence). V dropped 2 bases and J dropped 5; count of bases not matched to a gene: 6. The CDR3 totals 15 residues. The CDR3 loop is CASSLSGTGDHEQYF. The CDR3 DNA is TGTGCCAGCAGCTTATCGGGGACAGGGGACCACGAGCAGTACTTC. Together with reference TRBV7-9 and TRBJ2-7, the CDR3 gives the full variable domain: DTGVSQNPRHKITKRGQNVTFRCDPISEHNRLYWYRQTLGQGPEFLTYFQNEAQLEKSRLLSDRFSAERPKGSFSTLEIQRTEQGDSAMYLCASSLSGTGDHEQYFGPGTRLTVT.

This chain joins TRBV6-1 and TRBJ2-2; TRBD1 might be the D (6 bases). V dropped 5 bases and J dropped 7 bases, with 14 bases sitting between them. Per germline, CDR1 MNHNS and CDR2 SASEGT. The CDR3 is 14 residues long. CDR3 amino acids: CASSFHRASGELFF. CDR3 nucleotides: TGTGCCAGCAGTTTCCACAGGGCTAGCGGGGAGCTGTTTTTT.

CDR3 loop: CASSLLAGIFQEQFF. The CDR3 nucleotides read TGTGCCAGCAGCCTACTGGCGGGCATTTTTCAGGAGCAGTTCTTC. The chain combines TRBV7-8 with TRBJ2-1, with D possibly being TRBD2 (5 bases). V was shortened by 5 bases and J by 10 bases, with 21 bases between the two germline ends. This CDR3 has 15 amino acids. In germline, CDR1 is SGHVS, CDR2 FQNEAQ.

There are a few counts of this clone. The chain links TRBV2 to TRBJ1-2; D is perhaps TRBD1 (5 bases). Trimming took 5 bases from V and 8 from J, leaving 9 bases between them. This CDR3 region has 11 residues. Germline assignment: CDR1 SNHLY and CDR2 FYNNEI. The CDR3 loop reads CASSPRVGYTF. For the CDR3, the DNA is TGTGCCAGCAGTCCCAGGGTAGGCTACACCTTC.

The chain recombines TRBV18 with TRBJ2-5, with a weak D call TRBD1 (5 bases). V was trimmed by 3 bases and J by 5 bases, leaving 10 bases between them. This CDR3 is built from 13 residues. Germline loops: CDR1 KGHSH, CDR2 LQKENI. The CDR3 sequence: CASSPRETETQYF. CDR3 sequence (DNA): TGTGCCAGCTCACCCAGGGAAACGGAGACCCAGTACTTC. Filled out from reference TRBV18 and TRBJ2-5, the complete variable domain reads NAGVMQNPRHLVRRRGQEARLRCSPMKGHSHVYWYRQLPEEGLKFMVYLQKENIIDESGMPKERFSAEFPKEGPSILRIQQVVRGDSAAYFCASSPRETETQYFGPGTRLLVL.

In DNA form, the CDR3 reads TGTGCCAGCAGCGCCGGGACAGGCAATCAGCCCCAGCATTTT. It codes for CASSAGTGNQPQHF. The V and J genes are TRBV11-3 and TRBJ1-5, with 7 bases aligning to TRBD1. The CDR3 length is 14 residues. The germline V gene encodes CDR1 SGHNT and CDR2 YENEEA. After removal of 5 bases from V and 2 bases from J, the junction contained 3 bases not matched to a gene.

J is TRBJ2-7 and V is TRBV2, with 12 bases fitting TRBD2. V shed 4 bases and J 6 bases; nucleotides not matched to a gene: 4. Germline V CDR1 and CDR2: SNHLY, FYNNEI. The CDR3 has 14 amino acids. The CDR3 protein is CASSGLAGAREQYF. The CDR3 DNA follows: TGTGCCAGCAGTGGACTAGCGGGAGCTCGCGAGCAGTACTTC.

The V call is TRBV19, the J call TRBJ1-1; 10 nucleotides match TRBD1. V shed 5 bases and J 1 base; nucleotides not matched to a gene: 10. The CDR3 consists of 17 residues. Germline values: CDR1 LNHDA, CDR2 SQIVND (reference sequence). CDR3 residues: CASSPRDRGLGNTEAFF. In DNA, the CDR3 is TGTGCCAGTAGTCCTCGGGACAGGGGCCTAGGGAACACTGAAGCTTTCTTT.

The CDR3: CAARTSGRTDTQYF. Here the CDR3 DNA reads TGTGCCGCTCGAACAAGCGGGAGAACAGATACGCAGTATTTT. The chain combines TRBV6-1 with TRBJ2-3, with 8 bases lining up with TRBD2. Germline V gene sequence: CDR1 MNHNS, CDR2 SASEGT. The CDR3 sequence is 14 residues long. V trimming: 11 bases; J trimming: 3 bases; junction bases outside the gene matches: 10.

The J gene is TRBJ1-3, the V gene TRBV7-8, with a tentative D call TRBD1 (5 bases). Germline values: CDR1 SGHVS, CDR2 FQNEAQ. CDR3 length: 15 residues. Trimming stripped 7 bases from V and 2 bases from J, with 15 bases between. CDR3 sequence (DNA): TGTGCCAGCATGAGGCCAGGGTCGACTGGAAACACCATATATTTT. It codes for CASMRPGSTGNTIYF.

The chain joins TRBV19 to TRBJ2-7, with 13 bases fitting TRBD2. The V segment lost 4 bases and the J segment 6 bases; nucleotides outside the gene matches: 6. The CDR3 contains 15 residues. CDR1 is LNHDA and CDR2 is SQIVND in the germline V gene (reference sequence). For the CDR3, the DNA is TGTGCCAGTAGTAGAACTAGCGGGAGGGCTAGCGAGCAGTACTTC. Protein: CASSRTSGRASEQYF.

This chain joins TRBV5-1 and TRBJ1-1; 8 bases agree with TRBD1. The length of the CDR3 is 15 residues. Per germline, CDR1 SGHRS and CDR2 YFSETQ. V lost 4 bases and J lost 5; bases outside the gene matches: 10. Here the CDR3 reads CASSEGQGIKTEAFF. The CDR3 coding sequence is TGCGCCAGCAGCGAAGGACAGGGTATTAAAACTGAAGCTTTCTTT. Combining the CDR3 with reference TRBV5-1 and TRBJ1-1 gives the whole variable domain KAGVTQTPRYLIKTRGQQVTLSCSPISGHRSVSWYQQTPGQGLQFLFEYFSETQRNKGNFPGRFSGRQFSNSRSEMNVSTLELGDSALYLCASSEGQGIKTEAFFGQGTRLTVV.

Only one count was recorded for this clone. The genes are TRBV7-2 and TRBJ2-1; TRBD1 is a possible D gene (5 bases). Trimming left V 4 bases short and J 4 bases short, with 14 bases between. Germline lookup yields CDR1 SGHTA and CDR2 FQGNSA. This CDR3 has 15 amino acids. The CDR3 loop is CASSYQQARYNEQFF. CDR3 sequence (DNA): TGTGCCAGCAGCTATCAACAGGCAAGATACAATGAGCAGTTCTTC.

The CDR3 loop is CASSDSQGGTDTQYF. The CDR3 DNA sequence: TGTGCCAGCAGTGACTCGCAGGGTGGGACAGATACGCAGTATTTT. J is TRBJ2-3 and V is TRBV6-4; possible D gene TRBD1, 5 bases. V gave up 0 bases and J gave up 3 bases, with 10 bases separating them. The germline V gene encodes CDR1 MRHNA and CDR2 SNTAGT. CDR3 size: 15 residues.

The rearrangement links TRBV29-1 to TRBJ2-3; 8 positions agree with TRBD2. The V gene end was trimmed by 3 bases and the J gene end by 2 bases; junction bases not matched to a gene: 4. Germline loops: CDR1 SQVTM, CDR2 ANQGSEA. This CDR3 has 14 residues. CDR3 DNA sequence: TGCAGCGTTGATGGGACTAGATCCACAGATACGCAGTATTTT. Translating gives CSVDGTRSTDTQYF.

This chain joins TRBV5-1 and TRBJ2-5; TRBD2 aligns across 9 bases. The CDR3 runs to 17 residues. V was pared by 0 bases and J by 2 bases, with 8 bases of the junction left unmatched. Germline loops: CDR1 SGHRS, CDR2 YFSETQ. CDR3 loop: CASSLAGASGMQETQYF. Here the CDR3 DNA reads TGCGCCAGCAGCTTGGCCGGAGCTAGCGGGATGCAAGAGACCCAGTACTTC. The full variable domain, in which reference TRBV5-1 and TRBJ2-5 provide the parts outside the CDR3, is KAGVTQTPRYLIKTRGQQVTLSCSPISGHRSVSWYQQTPGQGLQFLFEYFSETQRNKGNFPGRFSGRQFSNSRSEMNVSTLELGDSALYLCASSLAGASGMQETQYFGPGTRLLVL.

CDR3 region: CASSSDGGSGGELFF. As DNA, the CDR3 is TGTGCCAGCAGTTCAGACGGGGGGTCGGGCGGGGAGCTGTTTTTT. The genes are TRBV5-4 and TRBJ2-2; 7 bases fit TRBD2. Germline V gives CDR1 SGHNT, CDR2 YYREEE (reference sequence). The CDR3 has 15 residues. V trimming: 5 bases; J trimming: 7 bases; junction bases outside the gene matches: 11.

The gene calls are TRBV19 and TRBJ2-7; a possible D gene is TRBD1 (6 bases). Looked up from germline, CDR1 is LNHDA and CDR2 is SQIVND (reference sequence). The CDR3 has 15 residues. V was pared by 1 base and J by 3 bases, with 13 bases between. For the CDR3, the DNA is TGTGCCAGTAGTATAGGGCAGGGGATGAACTACGAGCAGTACTTC. It translates to CASSIGQGMNYEQYF.

CDR3 amino acids: CSVRDRGPASYEQYF. CDR3 nucleotide sequence: TGCAGCGTCCGGGACAGGGGGCCGGCGTCGTACGAGCAGTACTTC. V gene TRBV29-1 combines with J gene TRBJ2-7; 12 bases are a match to TRBD1. The V gene's germline CDR1 is SQVTM and CDR2 ANQGSEA. The CDR3 sequence is 15 residues long. With V trimmed by 6 bases and J by 4 bases, 10 bases remained unmatched.

The rearrangement links TRBV6-1 to TRBJ1-5; D unresolved. Between the trimmed V and J ends, which lost 6 bases and 5 bases, there was a span of 11 bases. Germline CDR1 is MNHNS and CDR2 is SASEGT. This CDR3 has 13 residues. The CDR3 nucleotides are TGTGCCAGCAGCTGGTCAGGTGATCAGCCCCAGCATTTT. It translates to CASSWSGDQPQHF.

V usage is TRBV5-5 and J usage is TRBJ1-2, with 8 bases matching TRBD1. Per the germline V gene, CDR1 is SGHKS and CDR2 is YYEKEE (reference sequence). This CDR3 contains 17 residues. The V and J ends lost 3 bases and 4 bases, in that order; junction bases with no gene match: 14. As DNA, the CDR3 is TGTGCCAGCAGCTCCCTTCTGACGGACAGGGCCGGCTATGGCTACACCTTC. Protein: CASSSLLTDRAGYGYTF.

The chain links TRBV2 to TRBJ1-2; TRBD1 is a possible D gene (5 bases). The CDR3 runs 15 residues. With 4 bases removed from V and 0 bases from J, the gap between germline ends came to 12 bases. The V gene's germline CDR1 is SNHLY and CDR2 FYNNEI. The CDR3 reads CASSGGLPANYGYTF. In nucleotides, the CDR3 is TGTGCCAGCAGTGGGGGACTGCCTGCTAACTATGGCTACACCTTC.

Points on this clone: Its ends do not fully match the called genes, so a read error is possible. V and J are TRBV6-6 and TRBJ2-7, with 7 nucleotides matching TRBD1. Germline loops: CDR1 MNHNY, CDR2 SVGAGI (reference sequence). The CDR3 has 16 residues. This chain's CDR3 is CASSNPGTALSYEQCF. CDR3 nucleotides: TGTGCCAGCAGTAACCCCGGGACAGCCTTGTCCTACGAGCAGTGCTTC.